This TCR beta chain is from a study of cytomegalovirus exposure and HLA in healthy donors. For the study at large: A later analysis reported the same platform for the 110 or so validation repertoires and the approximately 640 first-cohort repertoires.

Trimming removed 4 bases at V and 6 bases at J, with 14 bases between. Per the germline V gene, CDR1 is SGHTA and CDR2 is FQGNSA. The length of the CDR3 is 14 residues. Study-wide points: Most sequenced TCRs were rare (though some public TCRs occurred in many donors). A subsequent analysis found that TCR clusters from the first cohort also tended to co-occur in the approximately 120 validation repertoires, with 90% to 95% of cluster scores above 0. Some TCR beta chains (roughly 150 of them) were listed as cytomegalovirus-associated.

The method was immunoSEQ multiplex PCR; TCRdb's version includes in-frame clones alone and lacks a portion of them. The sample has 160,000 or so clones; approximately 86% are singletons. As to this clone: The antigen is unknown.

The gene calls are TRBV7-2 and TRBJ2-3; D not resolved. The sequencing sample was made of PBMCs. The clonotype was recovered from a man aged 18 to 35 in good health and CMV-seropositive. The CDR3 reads CASSSSRVSDTQYF. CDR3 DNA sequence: TGTGCCAGCAGCTCCTCTAGAGTGAGCGATACGCAGTATTTT.